A selection of T cell receptor beta chains follows, all from one sample in a study of T-cell memory formation after mild COVID-19. TCRdb fed the 5' RACE reads into MiXCR, producing one record per CDR3 protein. The sample contains 140,000 or so distinct CDR3 sequences, about 14% of which appear only once. Sequenced sample: PBMCs or a T cell subset sorted from them (not recorded which). The source of these receptors is an adult woman who had mild COVID-19 (a few samples of this study predate the infection). Cell type and time point are not known. Each CDR3 is given with its conserved first and last residue. The D gene is left open where the match is weak. The size field is filled for only some rows; it gives once, few, many or a size class.

D gene: .
clone size: few
V gene: TRBV4-1
J gene: TRBJ2-7
CDR3 DNA: TGCGCCAGCAGCCAAGATGTGGGGTTCTCCTACGAGCAGTACTTC
CDR3 protein: CASSQDVGFSYEQYF

D gene: TRBD2
clone size: .
V gene: TRBV4-3
J gene: TRBJ2-1
CDR3 DNA: TGCGCCAGCAGCCAAGGGACTAGCGGCTCCTACAATGAGCAGTTCTTC
CDR3 protein: CASSQGTSGSYNEQFF

D gene: TRBD2
clone size: .
V gene: TRBV9
J gene: TRBJ2-2
CDR3 DNA: TGTGCCAGCAGCCCTCCGGGACTAGCGGGGTTCGGGGAGCTGTTTTTT
CDR3 protein: CASSPPGLAGFGELFF

D gene: .
clone size: few
V gene: TRBV7-9
J gene: TRBJ2-1
CDR3 DNA: TGTGCCAGCAGCTCTCACTGGGGGAGCTCCTACAATGAGCAGTTCTTC
CDR3 protein: CASSSHWGSSYNEQFF

D gene: TRBD1
clone size: many
V gene: TRBV7-3
J gene: TRBJ1-2
CDR3 DNA: TGTGCCAGCAGCTCGGGACAGGGTGTGGGCTACACCTTC
CDR3 protein: CASSSGQGVGYTF

D gene: TRBD2
clone size: many
V gene: TRBV5-6
J gene: TRBJ2-1
CDR3 DNA: TGTGCCAGCAGCTTGGCCGGGTCTAGCGGGAGAAGAAATGAGCAGTTCTTC
CDR3 protein: CASSLAGSSGRRNEQFF

D gene: .
clone size: few
V gene: TRBV27
J gene: TRBJ1-5
CDR3 DNA: TGTGCCAGCAGTGGATACCGGGACTTCCCGAATCAGCCCCAGCATTTT
CDR3 protein: CASSGYRDFPNQPQHF

D gene: TRBD2
clone size: .
V gene: TRBV7-9
J gene: TRBJ2-7
CDR3 DNA: TGTGCCAGCAGCTGGGGGGACTACCACTACGAGCAGTACTTC
CDR3 protein: CASSWGDYHYEQYF

D gene: .
clone size: few
V gene: TRBV12-3/TRBV12-4
J gene: TRBJ1-1
CDR3 DNA: TGTGCCAGCAGTCCGACAGATCTGAACACTGAAGCTTTCTTT
CDR3 protein: CASSPTDLNTEAFF

D gene: TRBD1
clone size: .
V gene: TRBV4-2
J gene: TRBJ2-7
CDR3 DNA: TGTGCCAGCAGACATGCCCCCGGGACAGCCTACGAGCAGTACTTC
CDR3 protein: CASRHAPGTAYEQYF

D gene: TRBD2
clone size: few
V gene: TRBV10-3
J gene: TRBJ2-1
CDR3 DNA: TGTGCCATCAGTGATCCTAGCGGGGTCTCCTACAATGAGCAGTTCTTC
CDR3 protein: CAISDPSGVSYNEQFF

D gene: .
clone size: few
V gene: TRBV6-5
J gene: TRBJ2-7
CDR3 DNA: TGTGCCAGCAGTTACTTGGACGGGTCCTACGAGCAGTACTTC
CDR3 protein: CASSYLDGSYEQYF

D gene: .
clone size: once
V gene: TRBV4-3
J gene: TRBJ1-1
CDR3 DNA: TGCGCCAGCAGCCAAGAACGGACAGTGATGAACACTGAAGCTTTCTTT
CDR3 protein: CASSQERTVMNTEAFF

D gene: TRBD2
clone size: few
V gene: TRBV20-1
J gene: TRBJ2-7
CDR3 DNA: TGCAGTGCTAGGGGTCTTCGAGTCACCGGGACTAGCGGGAGAGCTTTCTACGAGCAGTACTTC
CDR3 protein: CSARGLRVTGTSGRAFYEQYF

D gene: .
clone size: few
V gene: TRBV19
J gene: TRBJ2-2
CDR3 DNA: TGTGCCAGTAGTTGGGACGGGAACACCGGGGAGCTGTTTTTT
CDR3 protein: CASSWDGNTGELFF